The clone carrying this T cell receptor (beta chain) was detected only a few times. The antigen is undetermined. CDR1 and CDR2 (germline): SGHRS, YFSETQ. The CDR3 has 16 residues. V lost 0 bases and J 6 bases, leaving 18 bases between the germline ends. Study-level points and caveats: Tumor memory CD4+ T cell TCR gene usage was found to cluster with blood and lymph node memory CD4+ cells and with lymph node naive CD4+ cells.

Purified naive CD4+ T cells were depleted of CD25+ Tregs. Each CDR3 protein gets one entry after TCRdb re-called the 5' RACE reads with MiXCR. The sample has fewer than 65,000 distinct CDR3 sequences; nearly 30% are singletons. The origin of this receptor is a female donor with breast cancer. This sequence joins TRBV5-1 and TRBJ1-2; maybe TRBD1 (6 bases). The sequenced material came from tumor-infiltrating naive CD4+ T cells sorted from the breast tumor. Regarding subset: naive CD4+ T cells, CD4+CD45RA+CD25-. The CDR3 bases are TGCGCCAGCAGCTTGGTCCTGGGTTCGGGGGGCCATGGCTACACCTTC. Translating gives CASSLVLGSGGHGYTF.